This T cell receptor (beta chain) was recovered during a study of T cells expressing NK-cell markers. Study results and caveats: Dominant NKG2C+ clonotypes were found to form about 1.0-8% of CD8+ T cells in a handful of donors.

This CDR3 has 11 residues. CDR1 is SGHAT, CDR2 FQNNGV, per germline. TCRdb re-analyzed the 5' RACE reads; it lists each CDR3 protein once, without DNA. The table counts 450,000 to 600,000 distinct CDR3 sequences; about 3.6% lies in the top ten. As for this clonotype: Its cognate antigen is unknown.

The genes are TRBV11-2 and TRBJ2-2; without DNA, the TCRdb call of TRBD1 cannot be checked. Sequenced material: blood T cells: a sorted CD56 or NKG2C T cell subset, CD4+ or CD8+ T cells, or bulk PBMC T cells (not recorded which). The TCR originated in a man between 18 and 35 years old in good health. The CDR3 reads CASTLVGELFF.